This is a list of T cell receptor beta chains from one sample in a study of blood T cell repertoires in COVID-19. The table came from immunoSEQ multiplex PCR; TCRdb's copy has only in-frame clones and leaves some out. Here the sample spans under 25,000 clones, 85% to 90% being singletons. The sequenced sample consisted of peripheral blood. All receptors come from a woman at least 80 years old with acute or convalescent COVID-19. Each CDR3 is given with its conserved first and last residue. A D gene is named only where the DNA matches it firmly. Only part of the rows carry a size: once, few, many, or a class if the clone is expanded.

clone size	D gene	CDR3 length	V gene	J gene	CDR3 DNA	CDR3 protein
NA	TRBD2	15	TRBV11-2	TRBJ2-3	TGTGCCAGCAGCTTAGCGGGGGGTAGCACAGATACGCAGTATTTT	CASSLAGGSTDTQYF
NA	NA	15	TRBV19	TRBJ2-2	TGTGCCAGTAGTACCCAGGTTGGTCGGCCCGGGGAGCTGTTTTTT	CASSTQVGRPGELFF
NA	TRBD1	14	TRBV6-5	TRBJ1-4	TGTGCCAGCACCCTTGGACAGGGAAGAGAAAAACTGTTTTTT	CASTLGQGREKLFF
once	NA	15	TRBV19	TRBJ1-2	TGTGCCAGTAACTTGAGGGCATCACAAGGCTATGGCTACACCTTC	CASNLRASQGYGYTF
NA	TRBD2	16	TRBV6-6	TRBJ2-7	TGTGCCAGCAGGGGGAGAAATAGCGGGAGTTCTTACGAGCAGTACTTC	CASRGRNSGSSYEQYF
NA	NA	12	TRBV7-2	TRBJ1-1	TGTGCCAGCAGCTTTAACAGGATAGAAGCTTTCTTT	CASSFNRIEAFF
NA	NA	18	TRBV21-1	TRBJ2-2	TGTGCCAGCAGCAAGCCGAGTGGGTCCGAGCGGAGCACCGGGGAGCTGTTTTTT	CASSKPSGSERSTGELFF
NA	NA	13	TRBV24-1	TRBJ2-3	TGTGCCACCAGTGGGCCAGGGGCAGATACGCAGTATTTT	CATSGPGADTQYF
NA	NA	15	TRBV7-2	TRBJ1-1	TGTGCCAGCACCCCTCCCCGGGGGGGAAACACTGAAGCTTTCTTT	CASTPPRGGNTEAFF
NA	NA	15	TRBV18	TRBJ1-1	TGTGCCAGCTCACAATACAGTTCAATGAACACTGAAGCTTTCTTT	CASSQYSSMNTEAFF
NA	NA	15	TRBV18	TRBJ1-4	TGTGCCAGCTCGATAGGGGACCGGAGGGATGAAAAACTGTTTTTT	CASSIGDRRDEKLFF
NA	NA	18	TRBV11-2	TRBJ2-2	TGTGCCAGCAGCTCTCTCGGGACTCCCCTGGGGTGGACCGGGGAGCTGTTTTTT	CASSSLGTPLGWTGELFF
NA	NA	16	TRBV5-1	TRBJ1-1	TGCGCCAGCAGCTTGGCCGCGGGGGCAGCAAACACTGAAGCTTTCTTT	CASSLAAGAANTEAFF
NA	NA	16	TRBV5-4	TRBJ1-4	TGTGCCAGCAGCCCCGGACAGCCCAACACTAATGAAAAACTGTTTTTT	CASSPGQPNTNEKLFF
NA	TRBD2	18	TRBV4-1	TRBJ2-1	TGCGCCAGCAGCCAAGGTGGCGGGACTAGCGGATACTACAATGAGCAGTTCTTC	CASSQGGGTSGYYNEQFF
NA	TRBD2	17	TRBV14	TRBJ2-7	TGTGCCAGCAGCCAAGGTCCTAGCGGGAGGGCCGTGGACGAGCAGTACTTC	CASSQGPSGRAVDEQYF
NA	TRBD2	16	TRBV11-2	TRBJ2-7	TGTGCCAGCAGCTTATTTACTAGCGGGGTCTCCTACGAGCAGTACTTC	CASSLFTSGVSYEQYF
NA	TRBD1	13	TRBV14	TRBJ2-3	TGTGCCAGCAGCCAGAGACAGGGGCTAAGGCAGTATTTT	CASSQRQGLRQYF
NA	TRBD1	18	TRBV5-1	TRBJ1-4	TGCGCCAGCAGCAGTCCCTGGGGACAGGGAGCAACTAATGAAAAACTGTTTTTT	CASSSPWGQGATNEKLFF
NA	NA	13	TRBV18	TRBJ2-5	TGTGCCAGCTCACCAAACTCCCAAGAGACCCAGTACTTC	CASSPNSQETQYF
NA	NA	14	TRBV10-3	TRBJ1-5	TGTGCCATCAGTGCTGCGGAGTACAATCAGCCCCAGCATTTT	CAISAAEYNQPQHF
NA	TRBD1	12	TRBV4-3	TRBJ2-1	TGCGCCAGCAGCTCACGACAGGGGCGGCTGTTCTTC	CASSSRQGRLFF
NA	NA	15	TRBV19	TRBJ1-5	TGTGCCAGTATGGGTGGAGGGACGTTTGTTCGGCCCCAGCATTTT	CASMGGGTFVRPQHF
few	TRBD1	15	TRBV7-9	TRBJ1-2	TGTGCCAGCAGCCTACGGACAGGGGGGAGCTATGGCTACACCTTC	CASSLRTGGSYGYTF
NA	TRBD1	14	TRBV25-1	TRBJ2-1	TGTGCCAGCAGTGAGGGACAGGGTAGGAATGAGCAGTTCTTC	CASSEGQGRNEQFF
once	NA	14	TRBV3-1/TRBV3-2	TRBJ1-1	TGTGCCAGCAGCCCTCGGGGGGGGGAAACTGAAGCTTTCTTT	CASSPRGGETEAFF
NA	TRBD1	12	TRBV25-1	TRBJ2-3	TGTGCCAGCAGTGTACAGGGGAGTACGCAGTATTTT	CASSVQGSTQYF
NA	NA	15	TRBV5-5	TRBJ1-5	TGTGCCAGCAGCTTGGCCAGTCAGAGCAATCAGCCCCAGCATTTT	CASSLASQSNQPQHF
NA	NA	14	TRBV2	TRBJ2-3	TGTGCCAGCAGTGAAATCGTCAGCACAGATACGCAGTATTTT	CASSEIVSTDTQYF